A single sample is the source of the 30 T cell receptor beta chains below, sequenced in a study of control samples from healthy donors and cancer patients. Using immunoSEQ multiplex PCR, the repertoire was profiled, and TCRdb retains in-frame clones only, with some absent. This sample has about 31,000 clones, with approximately 93% found just once. Material for sequencing was blood. The receptors were gathered from a man aged 55 to 70 in good health.

The chain employs TRBV6-4 and TRBJ2-3, with TRBD2 matching 7 bases. The germline CDR1 and CDR2 sequences are MRHNA and SNTAGT. The length of the CDR3 is 14 residues. Trimming took 5 bases from V and 1 from J; bases not matched to a gene: 3. The CDR3 DNA is TGTGCCAGCAGTCGGGCGGGGGGCACAGATACGCAGTATTTT. Amino acid sequence: CASSRAGGTDTQYF.

This chain joins TRBV7-2 and TRBJ2-1; 10 bases agree with TRBD1. The trim removed 0 bases at V and 4 bases at J, leaving 0 bases unmatched. Germline CDR1 SGHTA, CDR2 FQGNSA. This CDR3 is 15 amino acids long. CDR3 amino acids: CASSLAGQGYNEQFF. The CDR3 region has the DNA TGTGCCAGCAGCTTAGCGGGACAGGGGTACAATGAGCAGTTCTTC.

The chain recombines TRBV9 with TRBJ1-2; no reliable D call. CDR1 SGDLS and CDR2 YYNGEE come from the germline V gene. The CDR3 runs to 16 residues. V shed 3 bases and J shed 0 bases, with 15 bases lying between them. CDR3 bases: TGTGCCAGCAGCGCGCAAGACCTGAGACCTAACTATGGCTACACCTTC. It yields the protein CASSAQDLRPNYGYTF.

The chain employs TRBV6-5 and TRBJ2-3; 7 bases agree with TRBD1. J was trimmed by 4 bases and V by 8 bases; bases with no gene match: 6. The CDR3 length is 13 residues. Germline CDR1 MNHEY, CDR2 SVGAGI. The CDR3 nucleotides read TGTGCCAGCGCCCTCCAGGGGGCAGATACGCAGTATTTT. It encodes CASALQGADTQYF.

V gene TRBV4-1 combines with J gene TRBJ2-5; perhaps D is TRBD1 or TRBD2 (5 bases each). This CDR3 contains 18 residues. The germline gives CDR1 MGHRA, CDR2 YSYEKL. Trimming stripped 1 base from V and 3 bases from J, with 21 bases between. This CDR3 is CASSQGRARGTVKETQYF. The CDR3 DNA reads TGCGCCAGCAGCCAAGGAAGGGCCCGAGGGACGGTGAAAGAGACCCAGTACTTC.

The chain couples TRBV5-5 to TRBJ2-6; no firm D call. The CDR3 is 16 amino acids. Germline V gene lookup returns CDR1 SGHKS and CDR2 YYEKEE (reference sequence). Trimming took 2 bases from V and 1 from J, leaving 10 bases between them. CDR3 coding DNA: TGTGCCAGCAGCTTTGCTCTGTCGTCTGGGGCCAACGTCCTGACTTTC. Its protein product is CASSFALSSGANVLTF.

This sequence joins TRBV7-2 and TRBJ2-3; D may be TRBD1 (6 bases). Trimming left V 4 bases short and J 2 bases short, with 13 bases between. The CDR3 contains 15 residues. The germline V gene encodes CDR1 SGHTA and CDR2 FQGNSA. In DNA form, the CDR3 reads TGTGCCAGCAGCTCCCCGGGACAACTCACAGATACGCAGTATTTT. It encodes CASSSPGQLTDTQYF.

V and J are TRBV7-6 and TRBJ2-1, with no clear D. V dropped 2 bases and J dropped 8 bases, with 10 bases sitting between them. The CDR3 sequence is 13 residues long. Per germline, CDR1 SGHVS and CDR2 FNYEAQ. CDR3 sequence: CASSLRVVDEQFF. The CDR3 DNA follows: TGTGCCAGCAGCTTACGAGTGGTGGATGAGCAGTTCTTC. The full variable domain, its missing parts supplied by reference TRBV7-6 and TRBJ2-1, is GAGVSQSPRYKVTKRGQDVALRCDPISGHVSLYWYRQALGQGPEFLTYFNYEAQQDKSGLPNDRFSAERPEGSISTLTIQRTEQRDSAMYRCASSLRVVDEQFFGPGTRLTVL.

This sequence joins TRBV4-3 and TRBJ2-7; 7 bases fit TRBD1. Per germline, CDR1 LGHNA and CDR2 YSLEER. There are 15 residues in the CDR3. V lost 2 bases, J lost 5 bases, and 9 bases stayed unmatched. CDR3: CASSQRSTGRNEQYF. The DNA for the CDR3 is TGCGCCAGCAGCCAAAGATCGACAGGGCGGAACGAGCAGTACTTC.

CDR3 region: CAIRGTGGLEAFF. CDR3 coding DNA: TGTGCCATCAGGGGGACAGGGGGGCTTGAAGCTTTCTTT. The chain uses TRBV10-3 and TRBJ1-1; 11 bases are shared with TRBD1. There are 13 residues in the CDR3. V dropped 6 bases and J dropped 7; count of bases not matched to a gene: 4. Germline-derived CDR1 and CDR2 are ENHRY and SYGVKD.

The V and J genes are TRBV6-5 and TRBJ1-1; a possible D gene is TRBD1 (6 bases). CDR3 size: 16 residues. The V gene's germline CDR1 is MNHEY and CDR2 SVGAGI. With 1 base removed from V and 1 base from J, the gap between germline ends came to 13 bases. CDR3 in amino acids: CASSYYSQQGNTEAFF. The CDR3 DNA sequence: TGTGCCAGCAGTTACTATTCACAACAGGGGAACACTGAAGCTTTCTTT.

The chain combines TRBV9 with TRBJ2-5; 8 bases agree with TRBD2. The CDR3 consists of 16 residues. Germline loops: CDR1 SGDLS, CDR2 YYNGEE. Trimming cost V 6 bases and J 4 bases; bases outside gene matches: 14. The DNA for the CDR3 is TGTGCCAGCAACCCGGGGGGTAGCGGGGTCGCAGAGACCCAGTACTTC. Its translation is CASNPGGSGVAETQYF.

The V call is TRBV6-1, the J call TRBJ2-1; tentative D call: TRBD2 (6 bases). CDR1 MNHNS and CDR2 SASEGT come from the germline V gene. This CDR3 has 16 residues. V lost 3 bases and J 0 bases, leaving 12 bases between the germline ends. The CDR3 DNA reads as TGTGCCAGCAGTGATACCGGGGGACGCTCCTACAATGAGCAGTTCTTC. Encoded protein: CASSDTGGRSYNEQFF.

The rearrangement links TRBV5-6 to TRBJ2-1; 7 nucleotides align to TRBD2. Per germline, CDR1 SGHDT and CDR2 YYEEEE. The CDR3 consists of 14 residues. Losses at the gene ends were 4 bases for V and 10 bases for J; bases not matched to a gene: 11. The CDR3 region is CASSPQAGPGEQFF. In nucleotides, the CDR3 is TGTGCCAGCAGCCCTCAAGCGGGGCCCGGGGAGCAGTTCTTC.

V gene TRBV5-6 combines with J gene TRBJ1-1; 10 bases fit TRBD1. This CDR3 has 14 residues. The germline V gene has CDR1 SGHDT and CDR2 YYEEEE. Trimming cost V 3 bases and J 10 bases; bases outside gene matches: 9. The CDR3 nucleotides are TGTGCCAGCAGCTCAGCCGGGACAGGGGTAGGAGCTTTCTTT. Translating it yields CASSSAGTGVGAFF. The entire variable domain, with the rest obtained from reference TRBV5-6 and TRBJ1-1, is as follows: DAGVTQSPTHLIKTRGQQVTLRCSPKSGHDTVSWYQQALGQGPQFIFQYYEEEERQRGNFPDRFSGHQFPNYSSELNVNALLLGDSALYLCASSSAGTGVGAFFGQGTRLTVV.

CDR3 sequence: CAWSVLGVDTQYF. The CDR3 DNA follows: TGTGCCTGGAGTGTACTGGGGGTGGATACGCAGTATTTT. The rearrangement links TRBV30 to TRBJ2-3; D is possibly TRBD1 or TRBD2 (5 bases each). V was shortened by 0 bases and J by 6 bases, with 10 bases between the two germline ends. The CDR3 loop spans 13 amino acids. CDR1 is GTSNPN and CDR2 is SVGIG in the germline V gene (reference sequence).

The V and J genes are TRBV18 and TRBJ1-3; 8 bases fit TRBD1. This CDR3 has 16 amino acids. The germline V gene encodes CDR1 KGHSH and CDR2 LQKENI. The J segment lost 4 bases and the V segment lost 1 base, leaving 6 bases of the junction unmatched. The CDR3 region has the DNA TGTGCCAGCTCACCACAGACCGGGACAGGAGGAAACACCATATATTTT. This translates into CASSPQTGTGGNTIYF.

The chain uses TRBV6-2 or TRBV6-3 and TRBJ2-7; D not certain. The V and J ends lost 0 bases and 4 bases respectively, with 13 bases between them. Looked up from germline, CDR1 is MNHEY and CDR2 is SVGEGT. The CDR3 is made up of 15 amino acids. The CDR3 region has the DNA TGTGCCAGCAGTTACTCGGGCTCAAGTTGGTACGAGCAGTACTTC. The encoded protein is CASSYSGSSWYEQYF.

The chain links TRBV4-1 to TRBJ1-6; TRBD1 aligns across 7 bases. The germline CDR1 and CDR2 sequences are MGHRA and YSYEKL. This CDR3 contains 15 residues. The J segment lost 10 bases and the V segment lost 4 bases, leaving 10 bases of the junction unmatched. CDR3 amino acids: CASSRDRDRGSPLHF. The CDR3 DNA reads TGCGCCAGCAGCCGTGACCGGGACAGAGGCTCACCCCTCCACTTT.

The chain employs TRBV3-1 (or the pseudogene TRBV3-2) and TRBJ1-1, with a weak D call TRBD1 (5 bases). This CDR3 is 12 amino acids long. Trimming left V 0 bases short and J 9 bases short, with 8 bases between. From germline, CDR1 is LGHDT and CDR2 YNNKEL (reference sequence). Here the CDR3 reads CASSQEGRQAFF. The CDR3 DNA reads as TGTGCCAGCAGCCAAGAGGGACGTCAAGCTTTCTTT.

The chain uses TRBV5-4 and TRBJ1-5; 9 bases align to TRBD1. V was pared by 4 bases and J by 4 bases, with 3 bases of the junction left unmatched. The CDR3 has 14 residues. CDR1 is SGHNT and CDR2 is YYREEE in the germline V gene (reference sequence). The CDR3 bases are TGTGCCAGCAGCGTGACAGGGGGAAATCAGCCCCAGCATTTT. This encodes CASSVTGGNQPQHF.

V gene TRBV18 combines with J gene TRBJ1-1; 7 bases align to TRBD1. Germline CDR1 is KGHSH and CDR2 is LQKENI. This CDR3 is built from 14 residues. V lost 4 bases to trimming and J lost 0 bases; unmatched junction nucleotides: 2. CDR3 amino acids: CASSRGQMNTEAFF. The CDR3 region has the DNA TGTGCCAGCTCACGGGGACAGATGAACACTGAAGCTTTCTTT.

V usage is TRBV19 and J usage is TRBJ2-7; D may be TRBD1 (6 bases). Germline loops: CDR1 LNHDA, CDR2 SQIVND (reference sequence). Trimming took 3 bases from V and 2 from J, leaving 11 bases between them. CDR3 length: 14 amino acids. The CDR3 region is CASSIPDRTYEQYF. CDR3 in DNA: TGTGCCAGTAGTATCCCCGACAGGACCTACGAGCAGTACTTC.

This clone was observed a few times. The J gene is TRBJ2-7, the V gene TRBV7-6; 7 nucleotides align to TRBD2. V shed 4 bases and J 3 bases; nucleotides not matched to a gene: 12. Germline loops: CDR1 SGHVS, CDR2 FNYEAQ. CDR3 length: 16 residues. CDR3 amino acids: CASSSLGGEKNYEQYF. The CDR3 region has the DNA TGTGCCAGCAGCTCTCTGGGGGGGGAAAAGAACTACGAGCAGTACTTC.

V and J are TRBV11-2 and TRBJ2-2; D is possibly TRBD2 (6 bases). This CDR3 contains 14 residues. The germline gives CDR1 SGHAT, CDR2 FQNNGV. Deletions cut 8 bases from V and 0 bases from J, with 10 bases between. CDR3 sequence reads: CASQWGANTGELFF. CDR3 DNA sequence: TGTGCCAGCCAATGGGGGGCGAACACCGGGGAGCTGTTTTTT.

V and J are TRBV5-1 and TRBJ1-4; TRBD1 matches at 10 bases. The trim removed 5 bases at V and 5 bases at J, leaving 3 bases unmatched. Germline loops: CDR1 SGHRS, CDR2 YFSETQ. The CDR3 sequence is 14 residues long. CDR3: CASSPGQGNEKLFF. The CDR3 DNA sequence: TGCGCCAGCAGTCCGGGACAGGGGAATGAAAAACTGTTTTTT. Using reference TRBV5-1 and TRBJ1-4 for the parts outside the CDR3, the full variable domain is KAGVTQTPRYLIKTRGQQVTLSCSPISGHRSVSWYQQTPGQGLQFLFEYFSETQRNKGNFPGRFSGRQFSNSRSEMNVSTLELGDSALYLCASSPGQGNEKLFFGSGTQLSVL.

The chain joins TRBV18 to TRBJ2-5, with D possibly being TRBD2 (6 bases). V was clipped by 3 bases and J by 5 bases, with 13 bases between them. The CDR3 has 14 amino acids. Germline loops: CDR1 KGHSH, CDR2 LQKENI. CDR3 bases: TGTGCCAGCTCACCGGTTACGGGGAGGGAGACCCAGTACTTC. It specifies CASSPVTGRETQYF.

This clone was seen a single time. The V call is TRBV2, the J call TRBJ2-1; D not certain. In germline, CDR1 is SNHLY, CDR2 FYNNEI. The CDR3 is 13 residues long. The ends were cut back, 8 bases at V and 2 bases at J, with 10 bases in the middle. The CDR3 loop reads CASGALPYNEQFF. The CDR3 region has the DNA TGTGCCAGCGGCGCCCTCCCCTACAATGAGCAGTTCTTC.

This sequence joins TRBV5-6 and TRBJ2-1; the match to TRBD2 covers 8 bases. The germline CDR1 and CDR2 sequences are SGHDT and YYEEEE. The CDR3 is 15 residues long. The V gene end was trimmed by 4 bases and the J gene end by 3 bases; junction bases not matched to a gene: 6. CDR3 DNA: TGTGCCAGCAGCACCGGGGGGGTCTTCTACAATGAGCAGTTCTTC. Translation gives CASSTGGVFYNEQFF.

This clone occurred once. The chain employs TRBV28 and TRBJ1-1; 7 bases align to TRBD1. CDR1 is MDHEN, CDR2 SYDVKM, per germline. CDR3 length: 18 amino acids. V shed 5 bases and J 0 bases; nucleotides not matched to a gene: 15. CDR3 in DNA: TGTGCCAGCAGTCGAGAGACAGGTTCCAGGGGGATGAACACTGAAGCTTTCTTT. This translates into CASSRETGSRGMNTEAFF.